This T cell receptor (beta chain) came from a study of CD8 T cells in Susac syndrome. TCR beta from blood CD8+ and CD4+ T cells was sequenced. Both CD4+ and CD8+ T cells were negatively isolated, and TEMRA cells underwent FACS enrichment. Study-wide findings and caveats: A relatively small number of individuals underwent TCR sequencing and HLA analysis.

The germline V gene has CDR1 SGDLS and CDR2 YYNGEE. The CDR3 extends over 13 amino acids. Trimming took 8 bases from V and 5 from J; bases not matched to a gene: 4. Notes on this clonotype: As yet, its antigen is unknown.

Reverse transcription of roughly 0.5 to 1 ug RNA was performed with random hexamers. It was immunoSEQ multiplex PCR that amplified TCR beta CDR3 across 54 Vbeta and 13 Jbeta. TCRdb redid the calling of the immunoSEQ multiplex PCR reads with MiXCR, one entry per CDR3 protein. The table includes some 140,000 distinct CDR3 sequences, around 90% detected once. Sequencing was done on a sample of CD8+ T cells from PBMCs. The source of this sequence is a human donor with multiple sclerosis. The chain has TRBV9 and TRBJ2-1; 10 nucleotides agree with TRBD2. This CDR3 reads CASRTSGDNEQFF. The CDR3 coding sequence is TGTGCCAGTCGGACTAGCGGAGACAATGAGCAGTTCTTC.